This TCR beta chain was sequenced in a study of cytomegalovirus exposure and HLA in healthy donors (dated by TCRdb to the late 2010s). For context, the study as a whole: An earlier analysis of roughly 500 of the donors reported 250 to 350 Gb of sequence data and around 100 million unique TCR beta sequences obtained from about 170 million T cells. About 280 gigabases of sequencing data and tens of millions of unique TCR sequences were included in an early release covering under 650 HLA-typed donors. The genetic ancestry cluster associated with self-reported Caucasian donors included 81% of the roughly 380 genotyped donors. The study aimed to test whether cataloging public T cell receptors could reveal signatures of past pathogen exposure. The T cell repertoires of several hundred subjects were profiled by immunosequencing and related to cytomegalovirus serostatus. In addition to the first cohort of roughly 670 subjects, a separate validation cohort of about 120 different subjects was used. To predict cytomegalovirus infection status, the study brought together high-throughput TCR immunosequencing, statistical association of individual TCRs with disease status, and machine learning. In a later analysis, previously published TCR beta repertoires from 670 or so donors were re-analyzed and high-resolution HLA genotyping was added so that TCR occurrence patterns could be studied. Rather than drawing on any new phenotypic data, the later analysis identified candidate immune exposures from TCR beta sequences and the way those sequences occurred across donors. An earlier analysis of approximately 500 of the donors applied high-throughput TCR beta sequencing to assess whether each TCR beta V gene segment acted as functional or pseudogenic. Donor age, sex, ethnicity and CMV serostatus were collected together with the repertoire data. In a later genetic analysis, genome-wide SNP genotypes for about three fifths of the roughly 670 donors were used, and that subset was treated as a discovery cohort. All discovery cohort repertoires had been generated using a single sequencing platform. HLA typing included class I and class II loci at four-digit resolution. Typing coverage varied by locus: roughly 620-630 donors for A, B, C, DRB1 and DQB1; roughly 500 for DQA1; approximately 570 for DPA1; roughly 450 for DPB1. Four or five DR-DQ haplotypes were handled as single units for association and clustering because linkage in the cohort was strong. Across some 400 genotyped donors of the cohort, an average of roughly 250,000 unique TCR beta nucleotide sequences per donor were sequenced, and roughly 20% of those sequences were non-productive.

On this clone: Its antigen is currently not known. The sample holds no much larger clone one base away, and base qualities are not on file. This sample includes further DNA sequences coding for the same CDR3.

General conclusions and limits of the study: A further reported finding was that TCR beta sequences accurately predicted the HLA-A and HLA-B alleles for most subjects in the first cohort. Only TCR beta chains were sequenced in this cohort, and the absence of alpha or paired-chain data limited detectable features. HLA typing was unavailable for some donors at each locus, so association tests used only the typed subset. The classifier was reported to diagnose cytomegalovirus status with high specificity and sensitivity in both the original cohort and the validation cohort. Most CMV-associated TCR beta chains appeared to be HLA-restricted in a later analysis, and the HLA associations seemed to be driven largely by CMV exposure. Because counts were too low, some 17 rarely observed V segments, including chromosome 9 orphons, were excluded from the earlier analysis of some 540 of the donors. Several of the top co-occurrence clusters appeared to be linked to parvovirus B19, influenza, CMV and Epstein-Barr virus, according to a later analysis. Strong co-occurrence of HLA alleles, especially DR and DQ, made assigning TCR associations to individual alleles difficult. The 87-base-pair reads could not distinguish some IMGT-functional V segments, including TRBV6-2 and TRBV6-3, so those segments were excluded. In a later genetic analysis, fewer N-insertions in productive TCRs were reported among donors in an Asian-associated ancestry cluster than the roughly 640-donor mean. A cluster of highly shared sequence variants was judged likely to represent a technical artifact of the sequencing pipeline. In the study, approximately 150 TCR beta chains were listed as associated with cytomegalovirus. Presence/absence analyses assumed roughly uniform sequencing depth across donors, an assumption that may not hold. CMV serostatus was the only immune exposure information available for the cohort. Correlated functional status among segregating V segments might reflect linkage disequilibrium, but an unknown experimental factor could not be ruled out. It was suggested by the authors that the approach could potentially be generalized to other disease states and immunological phenotypes. In a later analysis, the rate of TCR association differed among HLA loci, with DRB1 alleles having the most associated TCRs and HLA-C alleles having the fewest. An association between a missense DCLRE1C variant and V-gene and J-gene trimming of TCR beta chains was found in a later genetic analysis and replicated in an independent cohort. In vitro tests confirmed that a few of the cytomegalovirus-associated TCR beta chains recognize cytomegalovirus antigens. A later analysis associated 16,951 TCR beta sequences with specific HLA alleles at a false discovery rate of 0.05. In an earlier analysis of some 550 of the donors, most TCR beta V segments were observed in productive rearrangements about 87% or about 30% of the time, broadly matching IMGT annotations. In a later analysis, HLA-associated TCR beta chains were found to be more clonally expanded and to have lower generation probabilities than equally common non-associated chains. Most TCR sequences were observed very rarely across donors, whereas some public TCRs were present in many individuals.

Libraries were prepared through the immunoSEQ multiplex PCR assay. A mixture of 60 forward primers for TCR Vbeta segments and 13 reverse primers for TCR Jbeta segments was used in the multiplex PCR. A multiplex PCR assay on genomic DNA amplified the CDR3 region of rearranged TCR beta genes. The amplified TCR beta libraries were sequenced on the Illumina HiSeq System as 87-base-pair reads. The authors processed their data as follows. A later analysis tallied around 82 million unique TCR beta chains across the 666 repertoires, and 10 million to 11 million of those chains were shared by two or more donors. Raw reads were error-corrected and collapsed into unique sequences by a nearest-neighbor algorithm in which closely related sequences were merged to remove PCR and sequencing errors. CDR3 sequences were aligned to IMGT reference sequences to assign V, D and J gene segments. For a sequence to be retained, a match of at least six nucleotides was required to both a V gene segment and a J gene segment. A rearrangement was called productive if the CDR3 had no stop codons and remained in frame with V and J, and every other rearrangement was called non-productive. Following IMGT convention, CDR3 was defined as the stretch from the second conserved V-encoded cysteine to the conserved J-encoded phenylalanine. In an earlier analysis of around 640 of the donors, sequences lacking an unambiguous match to a single V gene segment were excluded. In an earlier analysis of approximately 590 of the donors, V segments were called functional above 56.7% productive rearrangements and were called segregating when the between-donor standard deviation exceeded 5%. A statistical classification framework was developed to diagnose cytomegalovirus status using the catalog of TCR beta chain sequences. In a later analysis, V and J genes were assigned by comparing TCR nucleotide sequences against IMGT/GENE-DB human TR gene sequences. A later analysis assigned CDR3 sequences and most-parsimonious VDJ recombination scenarios with the TCRdist pipeline. In a later analysis, each TCR beta chain was defined by its CDR3 amino acid sequence together with its V-gene family, and reads lacking a unique V-gene family were excluded. To address suspected cross-contamination and a sequencing artifact, a later analysis removed 450 to 700 highly shared, low-generation-probability nucleotide sequences. In a later analysis, a clonal expansion index for each public chain was calculated from normalized within-repertoire ranks of inferred template counts. Generation probabilities in a later analysis came from a VDJ recombination model fitted to out-of-frame rearrangements, and those results were checked against IGoR. Hypergeometric tests were used in a later analysis to score TCR-TCR, TCR-HLA and TCR-CMV co-occurrence, with a repertoire-size bias correction applied to the TCR pairs. A later analysis estimated false discovery rates by permuting HLA or CMV assignments 20 times. In a later analysis, co-occurring TCRs were grouped with DBSCAN, and TCRdist sequence similarity was added when clustering was performed within HLA-allele-positive subsets. Repertoires with fewer than 30,000 or more than 120,000 public chains, plus five repertoires with anomalous nucleotide sharing, were excluded from co-occurrence clustering. Entries here come from immuneACCESS through TCRdb and include only in-frame sequences with V and J called. Some clones fail to appear in such tables; in the studies checked, an unresolved V gene covers under half of the shortfall, and the cause of the remainder is unknown. V and J calls and clone size are as listed in that table; D and trimming were resolved from the DNA. The sample contains approximately 200,000 clones, 60% to 85% of them found a single time. Of the sample, over 1.5% is held by the ten largest clones.

Trimming takes 0 bases from V and 3 bases from J, and the germline ends sit 9 bases apart. Its CDR3 holds 14 amino acids, cysteine through phenylalanine. The read is trimmed to its CDR3 DNA, 42 bases read in frame from base 1. From the germline V gene, CDR1 is MNHNS and CDR2 is SASEGT. The cohort was made up of around 720 healthy bone marrow donors. All cohort members were sampled while nominally healthy, although unrecorded immune exposures were likely present. The donor was CMV seropositive and was included in the group of 250 to 350 seropositive cohort members. A peripheral blood sample was provided by each donor, and peripheral blood mononuclear cells were used for TCR beta sequencing. The Qiagen DNeasy Blood Extraction Kit was used to extract genomic DNA from the blood cell samples.

Sequencing was performed on PBMCs. The chain joins TRBV6-1 to TRBJ2-7; the D gene is perhaps TRBD2, on 5 matching bases. The receptor was derived from a girl aged 5-17 years in good health and CMV-seropositive. The CDR3 loop reads CASSEAGGFYEQYF. The DNA sequence is given as TGTGCCAGCAGTGAAGCGGGCGGGTTCTACGAGCAGTACTTC.